The 24 T cell receptor beta chains reported below all come from one sample, sequenced in a study of radiotherapy plus CTLA-4 blockade in lung cancer. This table comes from immunoSEQ multiplex PCR, and its TCRdb copy is limited to in-frame clones, with some not included. The table lists some 87,000 clones, approximately 83% of them singletons. This material consisted of peripheral blood, taken from a patient treated with radiotherapy plus ipilimumab. Receptor source: a human donor with non-small cell lung cancer that progressed on radiotherapy plus ipilimumab.

V and J are TRBV7-9 and TRBJ1-1, with D hard to call. Trimming left V 3 bases short and J 6 bases short, with 11 bases between. Germline values: CDR1 SEHNR, CDR2 FQNEAQ (reference sequence). This CDR3 is 13 amino acids long. CDR3 amino acids: CASSFGLSAEAFF. In nucleotides, the CDR3 is TGTGCCAGCAGCTTCGGACTCTCGGCTGAAGCTTTCTTT. The full variable domain, its missing parts supplied by reference TRBV7-9 and TRBJ1-1, is DTGVSQNPRHKITKRGQNVTFRCDPISEHNRLYWYRQTLGQGPEFLTYFQNEAQLEKSRLLSDRFSAERPKGSFSTLEIQRTEQGDSAMYLCASSFGLSAEAFFGQGTRLTVV.

CDR3: CASSSRTSTDTQYF. CDR3 bases: TGTGCCAGCAGCTCCCGTACGAGCACAGATACGCAGTATTTT. The J gene is TRBJ2-3, the V gene TRBV7-2, with D unclear. V was shortened by 4 bases and J by 0 bases, with 8 bases between the two germline ends. The germline CDR1 and CDR2 sequences are SGHTA and FQGNSA. The CDR3 runs 14 residues.

The rearrangement joins TRBV27 to TRBJ2-7; 9 bases align to TRBD1. The trim removed 1 base at V and 3 bases at J, leaving 4 bases unmatched. Per the germline V gene, CDR1 is MNHEY and CDR2 is SMNVEV (reference sequence). The CDR3 sequence is 15 residues long. This CDR3 reads CASSLWGTGYYEQYF. The CDR3 DNA reads as TGTGCCAGCAGTTTATGGGGGACAGGGTACTACGAGCAGTACTTC.

The gene calls are TRBV5-1 and TRBJ1-6, with D maybe TRBD1 (6 bases). Germline CDR1 SGHRS, CDR2 YFSETQ. The V and J ends lost 0 bases and 7 bases respectively, with 11 bases between them. The CDR3 loop spans 15 amino acids. The CDR3 loop reads CASSLVEGDNSPLHF. The CDR3, as DNA: TGCGCCAGCAGCTTGGTGGAGGGGGACAATTCACCCCTCCACTTT.

The rearrangement joins TRBV18 to TRBJ2-7; 11 nucleotides agree with TRBD2. V dropped 4 bases and J dropped 6; count of bases not matched to a gene: 14. The CDR3 sequence is 17 residues long. Per the germline V gene, CDR1 is KGHSH and CDR2 is LQKENI. The CDR3 region is CASSRPPTGLAGLEQYF. The CDR3 DNA reads as TGTGCCAGCTCACGGCCACCAACTGGACTAGCGGGCCTCGAGCAGTACTTC.

The V gene is TRBV11-3, the J gene TRBJ2-7; possibly TRBD2 for D (6 bases). The germline V and J ends were trimmed by 5 bases and 6 bases, with 14 bases remaining between them. The CDR3 totals 13 residues. Germline V gene sequence: CDR1 SGHNT, CDR2 YENEEA. CDR3 loop: CASSPGVSGEQYF. CDR3 nucleotides: TGTGCCAGCAGCCCCGGAGTTAGCGGCGAGCAGTACTTC.

The chain couples TRBV6-1 to TRBJ2-2; 8 bases align to TRBD1. The CDR3 totals 16 residues. Trimming cost V 4 bases and J 0 bases; bases outside gene matches: 4. CDR1 and CDR2 (germline): MNHNS, SASEGT. The CDR3 region has the DNA TGTGCCAGCAGTGGCCAGGGGGCCGCGAACACCGGGGAGCTGTTTTTT. Translated, it gives CASSGQGAANTGELFF.

This clone was seen just once. The chain recombines TRBV13 with TRBJ2-7; TRBD2 aligns across 9 bases. The J call may be wrong; the DNA end is better matched by TRBJ2-1. This CDR3 has 18 amino acids. The V gene's germline CDR1 is PRHDT and CDR2 FYEKMQ (reference sequence). The CDR3 nucleotides read TGTGCCAGCAACCGAAGGGGGATAGCGGGAGCCTCCTACAATGAGCAGTTCTTC. Translation: CASNRRGIAGASYNEQFF.

This clone appeared a single time. This chain uses TRBV18 with TRBJ2-4; maybe TRBD2 (6 bases). The germline V gene has CDR1 KGHSH and CDR2 LQKENI. With 2 bases removed from V and 0 bases from J, the gap between germline ends came to 14 bases. The CDR3 length is 17 residues. The CDR3 DNA reads TGTGCCAGCTCACCAGGAGGGTACACCTTAGCCAAAAACATTCAGTACTTC. Protein sequence: CASSPGGYTLAKNIQYF.

This clone was observed a handful of times. This chain joins TRBV19 and TRBJ2-7; TRBD1 is a possible D gene (5 bases). Trimming stripped 7 bases from V and 0 bases from J, with 16 bases between. The CDR3 has 15 amino acids. Germline loops: CDR1 LNHDA, CDR2 SQIVND (reference sequence). CDR3: CASKTQGSSSYEQYF. The DNA of the CDR3 is TGTGCCAGTAAAACCCAGGGTTCCAGCTCCTACGAGCAGTACTTC.

The sample holds one count of this clone. This chain links TRBV4-3 with TRBJ2-2; D is unclear. Trimming left V 0 bases short and J 1 base short, with 9 bases between. CDR3 length: 16 amino acids. CDR1 and CDR2 (germline): LGHNA, YSLEER. This CDR3 is CASSQDQILNTGELFF. CDR3 sequence (DNA): TGCGCCAGCAGCCAAGATCAGATATTGAACACCGGGGAGCTGTTTTTT.

The rearrangement links TRBV7-9 to TRBJ2-2, with 12 bases that match TRBD2. V dropped 8 bases and J dropped 1; count of bases not matched to a gene: 8. CDR1 and CDR2 (germline): SEHNR, FQNEAQ (reference sequence). The CDR3 is made up of 17 amino acids. The CDR3 bases are TGTGCCAGCCGACGACGGACTAGCGGGAAGAACACCGGGGAGCTGTTTTTT. It is translated as CASRRRTSGKNTGELFF.

This chain connects TRBV7-8 to TRBJ1-6; D unresolved. Germline V gene lookup returns CDR1 SGHVS and CDR2 FQNEAQ. The ends were cut back, 1 base at V and 0 bases at J, with 10 bases in the middle. The CDR3 loop spans 17 amino acids. CDR3 protein: CASSLGAGSSYNSPLHF. CDR3 nucleotides: TGTGCCAGCAGCTTAGGGGCGGGGAGCTCCTATAATTCACCCCTCCACTTT.

This chain links TRBV30 with TRBJ2-7, with TRBD1 matching over 9 bases. Germline CDR1 reads GTSNPN; CDR2 reads SVGIG (reference sequence). The CDR3 is 15 residues long. In DNA form, the CDR3 reads TGTGCTCTGTACCTGGCCGGGACAGGGTGGGACGAGCAGTACTTC. The encoded protein is CALYLAGTGWDEQYF.

The chain uses TRBV5-4 and TRBJ2-7; 8 nucleotides line up with TRBD2. The CDR3 extends over 14 amino acids. CDR1 SGHNT and CDR2 YYREEE come from the germline V gene (reference sequence). V trimming: 0 bases; J trimming: 2 bases; junction bases outside the gene matches: 1. The CDR3 DNA is TGTGCCAGCAGCTTGGCCGGGAGGGCCTACGAGCAGTACTTC. It translates to CASSLAGRAYEQYF.

A remark on this clone: Other DNA sequences in the sample encode the same CDR3. This chain joins TRBV9 and TRBJ2-1, with TRBD2 matching 12 bases. The CDR3 runs to 15 residues. Trimming took 3 bases from V and 4 from J; bases not matched to a gene: 2. From germline, CDR1 is SGDLS and CDR2 YYNGEE. CDR3 sequence reads: CASSAGLAGYNEQFF. The CDR3 nucleotides are TGTGCCAGCAGCGCCGGACTAGCGGGGTACAATGAGCAGTTCTTC.

The chain carries TRBV7-2 and TRBJ2-1; no clear D. The CDR3 totals 15 residues. Trimming took off 3 bases at V and 4 bases at J, with 13 bases between the two ends. CDR1 and CDR2 (germline): SGHTA, FQGNSA. The CDR3 reads CASSLRTVSYNEQFF. The CDR3 DNA is TGTGCCAGCAGCTTGCGGACCGTCTCTTACAATGAGCAGTTCTTC.

The chain combines TRBV30 with TRBJ1-2; D is perhaps TRBD1 (6 bases). CDR1 and CDR2 (germline): GTSNPN, SVGIG (reference sequence). With 4 bases removed from V and 5 bases from J, the gap between germline ends came to 14 bases. The CDR3 runs to 13 residues. CDR3 loop: CAWKGEMEYGYTF. CDR3 nucleotides: TGTGCCTGGAAGGGGGAGATGGAGTATGGCTACACCTTC.

The CDR3 region is CASGTPPYTEAFF. CDR3 nucleotides: TGTGCCAGCGGGACTCCTCCCTACACTGAAGCTTTCTTT. This chain connects TRBV7-8 to TRBJ1-1, with D maybe TRBD1 (5 bases). The ends were cut back, 8 bases at V and 3 bases at J, with 13 bases in the middle. This CDR3 comprises 13 residues. The V gene's germline CDR1 is SGHVS and CDR2 FQNEAQ.

The chain couples TRBV5-1 to TRBJ2-3, with D possibly matching TRBD1 (6 bases). The V and J ends lost 4 bases and 0 bases respectively, with 15 bases between them. Germline values: CDR1 SGHRS, CDR2 YFSETQ. This CDR3 comprises 16 residues. CDR3 sequence reads: CASSVQGPPSTDTQYF. In nucleotides, the CDR3 is TGCGCCAGCAGCGTACAGGGCCCTCCTAGCACAGATACGCAGTATTTT.

The rearrangement uses TRBV7-2 and TRBJ2-1, with 8 nucleotides matching TRBD2. CDR1 SGHTA and CDR2 FQGNSA come from the germline V gene. Trimming cost V 4 bases and J 5 bases; bases outside gene matches: 4. This CDR3 is built from 14 residues. The CDR3 loop reads CASSSTSVNNEQFF. CDR3 coding DNA: TGTGCCAGCAGCTCGACTAGCGTCAACAATGAGCAGTTCTTC.

This clone was detected only once. The rearrangement links TRBV2 to TRBJ1-1, with D unclear. This CDR3 spans 14 amino acids. CDR1 is SNHLY and CDR2 is FYNNEI in the germline V gene. Deletions cut 6 bases from V and 0 bases from J, with 11 bases between. CDR3 DNA: TGTGCCAGCAGGAACACAGATATGAACACTGAAGCTTTCTTT. Translating gives CASRNTDMNTEAFF. Variable domain in full (rest from reference TRBV2 and TRBJ1-1): EPEVTQTPSHQVTQMGQEVILRCVPISNHLYFYWYRQILGQKVEFLVSFYNNEISEKSEIFDDQFSVERPDGSNFTLKIRSTKLEDSAMYFCASRNTDMNTEAFFGQGTRLTVV.

The rearrangement uses TRBV18 and TRBJ2-2; tentative D call: TRBD1 (6 bases). The CDR3 length is 14 residues. The germline V gene encodes CDR1 KGHSH and CDR2 LQKENI. Trimming took off 3 bases at V and 5 bases at J, with 10 bases between the two ends. The CDR3 coding sequence is TGTGCCAGCTCACCCAATCAGGGGACCGGGGAGCTGTTTTTT. Translating it yields CASSPNQGTGELFF. The full variable domain, its missing parts supplied by reference TRBV18 and TRBJ2-2, is NAGVMQNPRHLVRRRGQEARLRCSPMKGHSHVYWYRQLPEEGLKFMVYLQKENIIDESGMPKERFSAEFPKEGPSILRIQQVVRGDSAAYFCASSPNQGTGELFFGEGSRLTVL.

The CDR3 sequence is CASSLRPGYQETQYF. The DNA for the CDR3 is TGTGCCAGCAGCTTACGGCCGGGGTACCAAGAGACCCAGTACTTC. V gene TRBV13 combines with J gene TRBJ2-5, with D perhaps TRBD2 (5 bases). CDR3 length: 15 residues. Trimming removed 2 bases from V and 0 bases from J, with 10 bases in between. Germline values: CDR1 PRHDT, CDR2 FYEKMQ (reference sequence).